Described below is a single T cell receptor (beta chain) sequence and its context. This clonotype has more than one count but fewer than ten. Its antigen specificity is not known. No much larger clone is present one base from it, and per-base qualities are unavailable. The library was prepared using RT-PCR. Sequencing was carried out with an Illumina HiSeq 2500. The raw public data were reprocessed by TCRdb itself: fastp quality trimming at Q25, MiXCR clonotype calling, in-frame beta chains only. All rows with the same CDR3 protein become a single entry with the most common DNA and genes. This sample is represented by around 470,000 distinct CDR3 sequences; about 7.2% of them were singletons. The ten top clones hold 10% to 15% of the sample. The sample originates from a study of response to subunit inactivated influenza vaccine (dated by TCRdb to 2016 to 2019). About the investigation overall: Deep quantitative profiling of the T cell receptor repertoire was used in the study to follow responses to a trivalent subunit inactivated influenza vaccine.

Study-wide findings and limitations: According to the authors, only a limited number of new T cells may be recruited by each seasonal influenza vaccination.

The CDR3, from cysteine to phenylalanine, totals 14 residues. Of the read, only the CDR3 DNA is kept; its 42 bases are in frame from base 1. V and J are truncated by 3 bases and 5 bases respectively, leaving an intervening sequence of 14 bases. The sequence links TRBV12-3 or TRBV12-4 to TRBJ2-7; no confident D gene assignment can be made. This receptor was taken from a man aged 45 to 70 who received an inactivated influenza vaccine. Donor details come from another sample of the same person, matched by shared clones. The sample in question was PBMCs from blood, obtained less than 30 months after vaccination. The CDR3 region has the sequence CASSFSSTRDEQYF. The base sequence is TGTGCCAGCAGTTTTTCATCAACCCGAGACGAGCAGTACTTC.